The source of this TCR beta chain is a study of T cell responses to AZD1222 COVID-19 vaccine (dated by TCRdb to the early 2020s). Regarding the complete study: AZD1222 recipients whose second dose came at about 4 weeks and those whose second dose came at about 12 weeks were combined into one group, since spike-specific TCR depth and breadth did not differ between the two schedules. Trial participants were enrolled into age subgroups of 18-55, 56-69 and 70-plus years, which contained around 140, 26 and 57 TCR-sequenced participants, respectively. TCR sequencing covered over 230 trial participants: approximately 200 given two doses of AZD1222 and 26 given two doses of MenACWY control vaccine.

The intended sense of this specimen's time point label: baseline before first vaccination. Samples from vaccinated people were obtained from the UK trials COV001 and COV002, which included a single-blind randomized controlled phase 2/3 trial of AZD1222 (ChAdOx1 nCoV-19) in healthy adults. Trial participant PBMC samples were collected at day 0 and day 28 after the second dose for TCRbeta chain sequencing. A word on this clone: It lacks a known antigen. No base-level quality is on record; no much larger clone is a single base apart.

Overall study results and their limits: Reportedly, almost half of the unique spike-specific TCRs recognized epitopes lying outside the regions that are mutated in the B.1.351 and B.1.1.7 variants. A significant rise in spike-specific TCR breadth and depth was observed after two AZD1222 doses relative to day 0 and relative to MenACWY recipients. Because no day 14 peak-response samples were available, repertoires were characterized only after the peak T cell response. Most participants were white British and females outnumbered males, and the authors suggested that clonal diversity may have been underestimated. Vaccine-associated CD4 TCRs spanned the whole spike protein, with dominant responses in regions 160-218 and 743-854. Conclusions about previously exposed vaccinees are limited because only 5 or 6 AZD1222 recipients were SARS-CoV-2 seropositive at baseline. The 56-69-year group was small, and its depth increase did not reach significance, likely because of low power.

The CDR3 regions of human TCRbeta chains were analyzed by immunosequencing. The study's own analysis went as follows. TCRs in the repertoires were compared against a reference library of SARS-CoV-2-specific TCRs that had been generated with the MIRA antigen-specificity platform. Breadth was defined as the fraction of unique TCRs that were SARS-CoV-2-associated, and depth was defined as the fraction of total T cells that were SARS-CoV-2-associated. Each spike-specific TCR was assigned to its reactive spike region and to a CD4 or CD8 class using the MIRA data. Log10-transformed breadth and depth values were compared by one-way ANOVA with Sidak's multiple comparisons tests. The table comes from immuneACCESS by way of TCRdb, which keeps in-frame sequences with V and J called. Part of the clones is missing from these tables; in studies checked, under half for an unresolved V gene and the rest for unknown reasons. V and J calls and clone size are given by that table; D and trimming were obtained from the DNA. The table for this sample lists about 150,000 clones; approximately 90% of them were counted only once. Clones ranked in the top ten supply under 4.5% of the sample.

For CDR1 and CDR2, the germline V gene lists SGHRS and YFSETQ. Trimming at the junction amounts to 5 bases on V and 4 bases on J, and the germline ends lie 7 bases apart. From its cysteine to its phenylalanine, the CDR3 spans 11 amino acids. Left in the record is the CDR3 DNA by itself, 33 bases read in frame from the first base. This clonotype was sampled from an adult in good health. The sequence joins TRBV5-1 to TRBJ2-7; the D gene assignment is ambiguous. The sample here was peripheral blood, taken on day 0 of AZD1222 vaccination. The CDR3 is CASRHEYEQYF. The sequenced DNA: TGCGCCAGCAGACACGAATACGAGCAGTACTTC.